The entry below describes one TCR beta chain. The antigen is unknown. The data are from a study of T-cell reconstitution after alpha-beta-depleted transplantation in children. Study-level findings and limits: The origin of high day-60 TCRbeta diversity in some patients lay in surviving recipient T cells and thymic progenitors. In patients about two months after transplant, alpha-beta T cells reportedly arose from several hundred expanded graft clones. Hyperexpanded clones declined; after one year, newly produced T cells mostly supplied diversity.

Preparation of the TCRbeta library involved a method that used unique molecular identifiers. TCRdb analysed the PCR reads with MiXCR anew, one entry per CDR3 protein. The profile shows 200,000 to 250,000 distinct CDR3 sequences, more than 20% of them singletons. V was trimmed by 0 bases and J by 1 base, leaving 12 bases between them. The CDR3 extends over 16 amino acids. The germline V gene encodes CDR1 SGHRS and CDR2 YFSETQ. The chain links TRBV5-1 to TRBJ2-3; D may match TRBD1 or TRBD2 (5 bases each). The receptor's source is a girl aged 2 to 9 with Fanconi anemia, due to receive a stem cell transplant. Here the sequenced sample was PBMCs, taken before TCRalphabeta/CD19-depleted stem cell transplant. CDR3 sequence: CASSLARQGGTDTQYF. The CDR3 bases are TGCGCCAGCAGCTTGGCCAGGCAGGGAGGCACAGATACGCAGTATTTT.